The 17 T cell receptor beta chains given below trace back to one sample, sequenced in a study of blood T cell repertoires in COVID-19. The assay was immunoSEQ multiplex PCR, and TCRdb's table has in-frame clones only and misses some. This sample has about 180,000 clones; roughly nine tenths occur once, and the top ten carry about 1.9%. The specimen was peripheral blood. The receptors shown here come from a young man who had recovered from COVID-19.

The chain combines TRBV3-1 (or the pseudogene TRBV3-2) with TRBJ2-2; weak D call: TRBD1 (5 bases). The CDR3 spans 24 residues. From germline, CDR1 is LGHDT and CDR2 YNNKEL (reference sequence). Trimming left V 3 bases short and J 1 base short, with 36 bases between. Written as DNA, the CDR3 is TGTGCCAGCAGCCATGCGACGGACATTCTAGATTCCTACCTCGCCTGCGGGAACACCGGGGAGCTGTTTTTT. Encoded protein: CASSHATDILDSYLACGNTGELFF.

A remark on this clone: A junction end diverges from the germline sequence, so it may reflect a read error. The gene calls are TRBV7-7 and TRBJ2-5, with D hard to call. CDR1 is SSHAT, CDR2 FNYEAQ, per germline (reference sequence). The CDR3 has 15 residues. The CDR3 coding sequence is TGTGCTAGCAGCTCCAACATCCAGCGACAAGAGACCCAGTACTTC. Translated, it gives CASSSNIQRQETQYF.

The CDR3 nucleotides are TGTGCTAGTGGTTTCCCCGAGGGCCTTAATGAAAAACTGTTTTTT. As protein: CASGFPEGLNEKLFF. J is TRBJ1-4 and V is TRBV12-5; unclear D gene. CDR1 is LGHNT, CDR2 FRNRAP, per germline. V was trimmed by 3 bases and J by 4 bases, leaving 12 bases between them. The CDR3 consists of 15 residues.

CDR3 DNA sequence: TGTGCCAGCAGCCCTTCGGGAGGTCCCTACGAGCAGTACTTC. Its protein product is CASSPSGGPYEQYF. V usage is TRBV6-6 and J usage is TRBJ2-7; 7 bases are a match to TRBD2. The CDR3 is 14 amino acids. V was clipped by 6 bases and J by 2 bases; unmatched bases: 7. The germline CDR1 and CDR2 sequences are MNHNY and SVGAGI (reference sequence).

The rearrangement uses TRBV7-9 and TRBJ2-7, with D unclear. Germline V gene data show CDR1 as SEHNR and CDR2 as FQNEAQ (reference sequence). V lost 5 bases and J 0 bases, leaving 14 bases between the germline ends. The CDR3 sequence is 15 residues long. CDR3 residues: CASSPGYPSSYEQYF. Written as DNA, the CDR3 is TGTGCCAGCAGCCCCGGGTACCCCAGCTCCTACGAGCAGTACTTC.

The genes are TRBV2 and TRBJ2-3, with 11 bases matching TRBD2. V shed 7 bases and J 4 bases; nucleotides not matched to a gene: 13. The CDR3 spans 17 residues. Germline assignment: CDR1 SNHLY and CDR2 FYNNEI. CDR3 nucleotide sequence: TGTGCCAGCAAGACCTTGGGTAGCGGGAGGGCCTCAGATACGCAGTATTTT. This sequence encodes CASKTLGSGRASDTQYF.

CDR3: CASSPGFDTEAFF. DNA for the CDR3: TGTGCCAGCAGCCCAGGGTTTGACACTGAAGCTTTCTTT. The chain has TRBV7-9 and TRBJ1-1; the D gene is possibly TRBD1 (5 bases). Germline V CDR1 and CDR2: SEHNR, FQNEAQ (reference sequence). CDR3 length: 13 residues. Trimming removed 5 bases at V and 3 bases at J, with 10 bases between.

The rearrangement links TRBV7-8 to TRBJ1-1; the match to TRBD1 covers 9 bases. V shed 5 bases, J shed 4 bases, and the junction held 8 bases outside the gene matches. The CDR3 consists of 15 residues. Germline V CDR1 and CDR2: SGHVS, FQNEAQ. DNA for the CDR3: TGTGCCAGCAGCCTCTACTCACAGGGGGCCACTGAAGCTTTCTTT. As protein: CASSLYSQGATEAFF.

This clone was observed once. This chain links TRBV5-1 with TRBJ2-7, with 8 positions matching TRBD1. The germline V gene has CDR1 SGHRS and CDR2 YFSETQ. The CDR3 runs 14 residues. With V trimmed by 4 bases and J by 7 bases, 10 bases remained unmatched. Here the CDR3 reads CASSPGQGIVEQYF. The DNA for the CDR3 is TGCGCCAGCAGCCCAGGACAGGGAATTGTTGAGCAGTACTTC.

The chain joins TRBV3-1 (or the pseudogene TRBV3-2) to TRBJ1-1; no firm D call. This CDR3 is built from 12 residues. Germline V gene lookup returns CDR1 LGHDT and CDR2 YNNKEL (reference sequence). V was shortened by 3 bases and J by 5 bases, with 7 bases between the two germline ends. CDR3 in amino acids: CASSQGSTEAFF. In DNA form, the CDR3 reads TGTGCCAGCAGCCAGGGGAGTACTGAAGCTTTCTTT.

The CDR3 DNA is TGTGCCAGTAGTCCCCGACAGGGAATCCCCTACAATGAGCAGTTCTTC. As protein: CASSPRQGIPYNEQFF. The rearrangement joins TRBV19 to TRBJ2-1; 7 nucleotides align to TRBD1. Per germline, CDR1 LNHDA and CDR2 SQIVND (reference sequence). This CDR3 spans 16 amino acids. V shed 5 bases and J 2 bases; nucleotides not matched to a gene: 9.

The chain couples TRBV18 to TRBJ2-7; 8 bases line up with TRBD2. With 6 bases clipped from V and 3 bases from J, the junction kept 4 bases outside the gene matches. CDR3 size: 13 residues. Per germline, CDR1 KGHSH and CDR2 LQKENI. The CDR3 DNA reads TGTGCCAGCTCCCCGGGACTAGTCTACGAGCAGTACTTC. Its protein product is CASSPGLVYEQYF.

V is TRBV19 and J is TRBJ2-3; TRBD2 aligns across 10 bases. This CDR3 region has 16 residues. Germline V gene sequence: CDR1 LNHDA, CDR2 SQIVND (reference sequence). V lost 5 bases to trimming and J lost 6 bases; unmatched junction nucleotides: 11. The CDR3 is CASSLASGSGLDTQYF. CDR3 DNA sequence: TGTGCCAGTAGTTTGGCTAGCGGGAGTGGTTTGGATACGCAGTATTTT. The complete variable domain, with remaining parts taken from reference TRBV19 and TRBJ2-3, reads DGGITQSPKYLFRKEGQNVTLSCEQNLNHDAMYWYRQDPGQGLRLIYYSQIVNDFQKGDIAEGYSVSREKKESFPLTVTSAQKNPTAFYLCASSLASGSGLDTQYFGPGTRLTVL.

The V and J genes are TRBV11-2 and TRBJ2-3; 8 bases fit TRBD2. CDR1 is SGHAT, CDR2 FQNNGV, per germline. The CDR3 totals 14 residues. The ends lost 5 bases at V and 4 bases at J; junction bases unmatched: 5. In nucleotides, the CDR3 is TGTGCCAGCAGCATCCAGCGGGAGTCAGATACGCAGTATTTT. Translating gives CASSIQRESDTQYF. Full variable domain (outside the CDR3, taken from reference TRBV11-2 and TRBJ2-3): EAGVAQSPRYKIIEKRQSVAFWCNPISGHATLYWYQQILGQGPKLLIQFQNNGVVDDSQLPKDRFSAERLKGVDSTLKIQPAKLEDSAVYLCASSIQRESDTQYFGPGTRLTVL.

This clone was observed a single time. The V call is TRBV28, the J call TRBJ2-1; 7 bases fit TRBD1. The germline V gene has CDR1 MDHEN and CDR2 SYDVKM. The CDR3 loop spans 15 amino acids. After removal of 2 bases from V and 9 bases from J, the junction contained 10 bases not matched to a gene. CDR3 amino acids: CASSLIGPGGPEQFF. The CDR3 coding sequence is TGTGCCAGCAGTTTAATAGGTCCAGGGGGTCCTGAGCAGTTCTTC.

V is TRBV4-2 and J is TRBJ2-5; 9 bases match TRBD2. CDR1 and CDR2 (germline): LGHNA, YNFKEQ. J gave up 5 bases and V 4 bases, and 14 bases lay outside the gene matches. CDR3 length: 17 residues. The CDR3 loop is CASSPLRLAELGETQYF. CDR3 DNA sequence: TGTGCCAGCAGCCCCCTCCGACTAGCGGAGTTAGGGGAGACCCAGTACTTC.

Here the CDR3 DNA reads TGTGCCAGCAGCCAAGGATTCGGGGGACCCCTCTCCTATGGCTACACCTTC. Its protein product is CASSQGFGGPLSYGYTF. The gene calls are TRBV3-1 (or the pseudogene TRBV3-2) and TRBJ1-2, with D maybe TRBD1 (5 bases). V lost 1 base, J lost 4 bases, and 19 bases lay in between. The CDR3 is 17 amino acids. CDR1 is LGHDT, CDR2 YNNKEL, per germline (reference sequence).